What follows are 19 T cell receptor beta chains derived from one specimen sequenced in a study of blood T cell repertoires in COVID-19. The data were produced by immunoSEQ multiplex PCR, yet TCRdb's version contains in-frame clones alone and is incomplete. The table records 180,000 or so clones, roughly 88% of them present only once. The sample comprised PBMCs or T cells enriched from blood (not recorded which). Source of these receptors: a man aged 35-49 years with acute COVID-19.

The chain couples TRBV29-1 to TRBJ1-1; D unresolved. The V gene's germline CDR1 is SQVTM and CDR2 ANQGSEA. Deletions cut 7 bases from V and 6 bases from J, with 15 bases between. The CDR3 loop spans 12 amino acids. The DNA for the CDR3 is TGCAGCGCCCCCGTATTTGGGCCTGAAGCTTTCTTT. This encodes CSAPVFGPEAFF.

The chain couples TRBV28 to TRBJ2-7; TRBD2 agrees at 10 bases. The CDR3 has 15 amino acids. The ends lost 6 bases at V and 1 base at J; junction bases unmatched: 6. Germline assignment: CDR1 MDHEN and CDR2 SYDVKM. CDR3 nucleotides: TGTGCCAGCAGACCTACTAGCGGGGAATCCTACGAGCAGTACTTC. Protein: CASRPTSGESYEQYF. Variable domain in full (rest from reference TRBV28 and TRBJ2-7): DVKVTQSSRYLVKRTGEKVFLECVQDMDHENMFWYRQDPGLGLRLIYFSYDVKMKEKGDIPEGYSVSREKKERFSLILESASTNQTSMYLCASRPTSGESYEQYFGPGTRLTVT.

The gene calls are TRBV28 and TRBJ1-1; no definite D call. Germline V gene sequence: CDR1 MDHEN, CDR2 SYDVKM. CDR3 length equals 14 residues. V lost 5 bases and J lost 2, with 12 bases in between. This CDR3 is CASSLGRGNTEAFF. The CDR3 DNA follows: TGTGCCAGCAGTCTAGGTCGGGGTAACACTGAAGCTTTCTTT. Supplemented by reference TRBV28 and TRBJ1-1, the full variable domain reads DVKVTQSSRYLVKRTGEKVFLECVQDMDHENMFWYRQDPGLGLRLIYFSYDVKMKEKGDIPEGYSVSREKKERFSLILESASTNQTSMYLCASSLGRGNTEAFFGQGTRLTVV.

The chain carries TRBV6-5 and TRBJ1-6, with 8 bases fitting TRBD1. The CDR3 is made up of 16 amino acids. Germline V gene lookup returns CDR1 MNHEY and CDR2 SVGAGI. V gave up 0 bases and J gave up 8 bases; unmatched junction bases: 6. The CDR3 here is CASSYSLEQGDSPLHF. The CDR3 DNA follows: TGTGCCAGCAGTTACTCCCTGGAACAGGGGGATTCACCCCTCCACTTT.

CDR3 DNA: TGCAGTGCTAGTTCCCAGCGGGAGAGGTACGAGCAGTACTTC. Translation gives CSASSQRERYEQYF. The V and J genes are TRBV20-1 and TRBJ2-7; TRBD2 matches at 8 bases. V lost 3 bases and J lost 4; bases outside the gene matches: 8. The CDR3 spans 14 residues. Germline CDR1 DFQATT, CDR2 SNEGSKA (reference sequence).

This chain joins TRBV12-3 or TRBV12-4 and TRBJ2-7; the D gene is possibly TRBD2 (6 bases). Trimming cost V 5 bases and J 4 bases, with 12 bases left between them. The CDR3 runs to 13 residues. CDR3 DNA: TGTGCCAGCAGTCTGGCCCGGGGGTACGAGCAGTACTTC. Its protein is CASSLARGYEQYF.

The chain joins TRBV29-1 to TRBJ2-1; 14 nucleotides match TRBD2. The CDR3 covers 14 residues. Germline CDR1 is SQVTM and CDR2 is ANQGSEA. The ends lost 6 bases at V and 9 bases at J; junction bases unmatched: 7. The CDR3 DNA is TGCAGCGTAACGGGACTAGCGGGAGTCACTGAGCAGTTCTTC. Translation: CSVTGLAGVTEQFF.

This clone occurred a few times. CDR3 sequence (DNA): TGTGCCAGCAGTTTGGACGGGACTAACTATGGCTACACCTTC. Its protein is CASSLDGTNYGYTF. This rearrangement joins TRBV6-5 to TRBJ1-2, with D uncertain. Trimming pared 4 bases from V and 0 bases from J, leaving 9 bases between. The CDR3 has 14 amino acids. CDR1 is MNHEY and CDR2 is SVGAGI in the germline V gene.

The chain recombines TRBV6-5 with TRBJ2-2; D possibly corresponds to TRBD2 (5 bases). CDR1 is MNHEY and CDR2 is SVGAGI in the germline V gene. The V end lost 3 bases, the J end lost 4 bases, and 9 bases lay between the germline ends. This CDR3 has 14 amino acids. The CDR3 DNA reads as TGTGCCAGCAGTTATGGGGAGATCACCGGGGAGCTGTTTTTT. Translating gives CASSYGEITGELFF.

This CDR3 is CASSSQTGLTDTQYF. In nucleotides, the CDR3 is TGTGCCAGCAGCTCTCAGACAGGGCTCACAGATACGCAGTATTTT. This chain connects TRBV9 to TRBJ2-3, with 7 bases matching TRBD1. Germline values: CDR1 SGDLS, CDR2 YYNGEE. The length of the CDR3 is 15 residues. V lost 4 bases and J lost 2; bases outside the gene matches: 7.

J is TRBJ2-7 and V is TRBV10-3, with D tentatively TRBD2 (5 bases). This CDR3 region has 15 residues. Trimming left V 0 bases short and J 2 bases short, with 11 bases between. The germline V gene has CDR1 ENHRY and CDR2 SYGVKD. CDR3 protein: CAISESVGGPYEQYF. The CDR3 DNA reads as TGTGCCATCAGTGAGTCAGTTGGCGGGCCCTACGAGCAGTACTTC.

Remarks on this clone: Other DNA sequences within the sample encode an identical CDR3. This chain connects TRBV7-9 to TRBJ1-1; maybe TRBD1 (6 bases). The CDR3 is 14 amino acids. The germline CDR1 and CDR2 sequences are SEHNR and FQNEAQ (reference sequence). V was trimmed by 1 base and J by 1 base, leaving 7 bases between them. Here the CDR3 reads CASSLEGGNTEAFF. DNA for the CDR3: TGTGCCAGCAGCTTAGAAGGGGGGAACACTGAAGCTTTCTTT.

This clone turned up a few times. This chain links TRBV6-6 with TRBJ1-3; D unclear. This CDR3 has 14 amino acids. The ends were cut back, 6 bases at V and 4 bases at J, with 13 bases in the middle. Per germline, CDR1 MNHNY and CDR2 SVGAGI (reference sequence). CDR3 bases: TGTGCCAGCAGCCTCTTTCCGGGAGGAAACACCATATATTTT. Protein product: CASSLFPGGNTIYF.

The rearrangement links TRBV2 to TRBJ1-6, with 8 bases that match TRBD1. CDR3 size: 14 residues. V shed 6 bases and J 5 bases; nucleotides not matched to a gene: 3. Germline-derived CDR1 and CDR2 are SNHLY and FYNNEI. CDR3 in DNA: TGTGCCAGCAGGGACAGGGTGGATAATTCACCCCTCCACTTT. This encodes CASRDRVDNSPLHF.

The chain has TRBV28 and TRBJ2-7; D ambiguous. The CDR3 runs 13 residues. The V and J ends lost 3 bases and 2 bases respectively, with 8 bases between them. Germline CDR1 MDHEN, CDR2 SYDVKM. The CDR3 DNA sequence: TGTGCCAGCAGTTTCTCACGGGCCTACGAGCAGTACTTC. Translated, it gives CASSFSRAYEQYF.

The rearrangement uses TRBV2 and TRBJ2-7; D may be TRBD2 (6 bases). The CDR3 has 15 residues. CDR1 and CDR2 from the germline V gene are SNHLY and FYNNEI. V dropped 3 bases and J dropped 0 bases, with 12 bases sitting between them. This CDR3 reads CASSDEAGISYEQYF. In DNA form, the CDR3 reads TGTGCCAGCAGTGATGAGGCGGGGATCTCCTACGAGCAGTACTTC.

The V call is TRBV28, the J call TRBJ1-5; D is possibly TRBD1 (5 bases). CDR3 length: 15 amino acids. Deletions cut 5 bases from V and 3 bases from J, with 14 bases between. CDR1 and CDR2 (germline): MDHEN, SYDVKM. As DNA, the CDR3 is TGTGCCAGCAGTCGTACAGGTTATAACAATCAGCCCCAGCATTTT. This gives the protein CASSRTGYNNQPQHF. Together with reference TRBV28 and TRBJ1-5, the CDR3 gives the full variable domain: DVKVTQSSRYLVKRTGEKVFLECVQDMDHENMFWYRQDPGLGLRLIYFSYDVKMKEKGDIPEGYSVSREKKERFSLILESASTNQTSMYLCASSRTGYNNQPQHFGDGTRLSIL.

The rearrangement joins TRBV27 to TRBJ2-4, with D possibly TRBD1 on 6 matching bases. Germline CDR1 is MNHEY and CDR2 is SMNVEV (reference sequence). V was pared by 3 bases and J by 6 bases, with 15 bases between. This CDR3 is built from 15 residues. This CDR3 reads CASSFSQGRINIQYF. CDR3 nucleotide sequence: TGTGCCAGCAGTTTTTCCCAGGGGCGCATAAACATTCAGTACTTC.

The CDR3 sequence: CASRKQGNQPQHF. DNA of the CDR3: TGTGCCAGCAGGAAACAGGGTAATCAGCCCCAGCATTTT. V is TRBV28 and J is TRBJ1-5; D might be TRBD1 (6 bases). Trimming shortened V by 6 bases and J by 4 bases, and 10 bases separated the two germline ends. The V gene's germline CDR1 is MDHEN and CDR2 SYDVKM. CDR3 size: 13 residues.